Below, one TCR beta chain is given with its context. The antigen is undetermined. Libraries were prepared by immunoSEQ multiplex PCR; TCRdb keeps only in-frame clonotypes and omits some of them. Among roughly 1,500,000 clones listed, 97% to 99% were seen once. The V and J ends lost 6 bases and 0 bases, in that order; junction bases with no gene match: 8. Germline lookup yields CDR1 SGHAT and CDR2 FQNNGV. The length of the CDR3 is 15 residues. The record originates from a study of shared clonotypes between healthy human individuals. Whole-study findings and limits: The expectation was that sequencing depth would affect clonotype sharing among donors. Some naive CD4 clonotypes, roughly 5%, turned up in common across several donors. Generally, estimated richness proved larger in naive subsets than it did in memory subsets.

Subsets obtained from CD4+ cells comprised CD45RA+ naive and CD45RA-negative memory cells. The sequencing input was naive CD4+ T cells sorted from blood. Documented subset: CD45RA+ positively selected. This receptor was obtained from a man aged 25 to 45 in good health. The chain links TRBV11-2 to TRBJ2-7, with 7 positions matching TRBD1. CDR3 DNA sequence: TGTGCCAGCAGATCCGACGGGACAGCCTCCTACGAGCAGTACTTC. Translating it yields CASRSDGTASYEQYF. Full variable domain (missing parts from reference TRBV11-2 and TRBJ2-7): EAGVAQSPRYKIIEKRQSVAFWCNPISGHATLYWYQQILGQGPKLLIQFQNNGVVDDSQLPKDRFSAERLKGVDSTLKIQPAKLEDSAVYLCASRSDGTASYEQYFGPGTRLTVT.